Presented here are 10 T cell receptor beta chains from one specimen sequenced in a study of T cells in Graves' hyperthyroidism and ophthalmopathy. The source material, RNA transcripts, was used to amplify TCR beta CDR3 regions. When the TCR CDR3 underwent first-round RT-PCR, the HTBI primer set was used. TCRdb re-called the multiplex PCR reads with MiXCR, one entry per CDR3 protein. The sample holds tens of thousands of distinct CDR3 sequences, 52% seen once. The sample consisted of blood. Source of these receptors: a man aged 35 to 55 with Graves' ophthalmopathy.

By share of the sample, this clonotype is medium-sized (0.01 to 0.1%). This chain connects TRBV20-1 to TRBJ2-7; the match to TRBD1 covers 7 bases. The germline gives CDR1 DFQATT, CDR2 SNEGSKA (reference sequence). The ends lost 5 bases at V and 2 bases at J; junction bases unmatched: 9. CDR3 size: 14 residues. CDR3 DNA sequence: TGCAGTGCTCGGCTGCAGGGGGTTACCTACGAGCAGTACTTC. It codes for CSARLQGVTYEQYF.

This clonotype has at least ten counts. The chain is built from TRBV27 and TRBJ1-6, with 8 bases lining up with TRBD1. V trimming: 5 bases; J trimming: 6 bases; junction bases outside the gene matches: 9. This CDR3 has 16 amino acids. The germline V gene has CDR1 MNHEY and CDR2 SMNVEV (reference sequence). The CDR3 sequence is CASSLRDRPFNSPLHF. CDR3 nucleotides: TGTGCCAGCAGTCTTCGGGACAGGCCCTTTAATTCACCCCTCCACTTT.

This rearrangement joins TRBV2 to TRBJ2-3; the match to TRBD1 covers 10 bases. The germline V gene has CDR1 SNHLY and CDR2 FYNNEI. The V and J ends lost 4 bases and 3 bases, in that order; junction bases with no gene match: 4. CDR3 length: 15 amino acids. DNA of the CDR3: TGTGCCAGCAGTGGGACAGGGGGAAGGACAGATACGCAGTATTTT. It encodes CASSGTGGRTDTQYF. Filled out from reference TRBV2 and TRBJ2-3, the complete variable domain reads EPEVTQTPSHQVTQMGQEVILRCVPISNHLYFYWYRQILGQKVEFLVSFYNNEISEKSEIFDDQFSVERPDGSNFTLKIRSTKLEDSAMYFCASSGTGGRTDTQYFGPGTRLTVL.

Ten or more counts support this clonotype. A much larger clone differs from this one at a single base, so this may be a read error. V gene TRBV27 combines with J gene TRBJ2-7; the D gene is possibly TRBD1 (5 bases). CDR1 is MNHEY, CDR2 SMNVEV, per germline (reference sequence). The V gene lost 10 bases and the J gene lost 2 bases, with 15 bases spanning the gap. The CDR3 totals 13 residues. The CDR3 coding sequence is TGTGCCACCACAGGTAGGATACCCTACGAGCAGTACTTC. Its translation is CATTGRIPYEQYF.

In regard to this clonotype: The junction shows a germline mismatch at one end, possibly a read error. DNA of the CDR3: TGCTGTGCTAGGGAGCCGCGACAGGGGGCTCATGGCTACACCTTC. Translation: CCAREPRQGAHGYTF. The chain uses TRBV20-1 and TRBJ1-2; 10 bases align to TRBD1. Looked up from germline, CDR1 is DFQATT and CDR2 is SNEGSKA (reference sequence). This CDR3 contains 15 residues.

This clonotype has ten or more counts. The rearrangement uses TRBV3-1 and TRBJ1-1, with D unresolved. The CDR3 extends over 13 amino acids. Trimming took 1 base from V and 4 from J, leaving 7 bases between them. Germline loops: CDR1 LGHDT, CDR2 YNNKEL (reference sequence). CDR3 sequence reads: CASSQVPTTEAFF. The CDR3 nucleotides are TGTGCCAGCAGCCAAGTTCCCACCACTGAAGCTTTCTTT.

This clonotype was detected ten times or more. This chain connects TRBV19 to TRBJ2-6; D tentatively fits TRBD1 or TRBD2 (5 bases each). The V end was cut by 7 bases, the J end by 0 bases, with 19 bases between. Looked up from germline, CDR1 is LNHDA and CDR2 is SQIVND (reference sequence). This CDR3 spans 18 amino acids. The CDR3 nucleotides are TGTGCCAGTACCGAATCCGGGACGGCCGGCTCTGGGGCCAACGTCCTGACTTTC. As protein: CASTESGTAGSGANVLTF.

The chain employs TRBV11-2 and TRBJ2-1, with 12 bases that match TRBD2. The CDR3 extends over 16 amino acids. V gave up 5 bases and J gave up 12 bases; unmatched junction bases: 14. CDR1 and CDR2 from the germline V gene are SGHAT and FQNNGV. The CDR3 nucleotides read TGTGCCAGCAGCGCCCGACTAGCGGGAGCCCACATTGTGCAGTTCTTC. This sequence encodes CASSARLAGAHIVQFF.

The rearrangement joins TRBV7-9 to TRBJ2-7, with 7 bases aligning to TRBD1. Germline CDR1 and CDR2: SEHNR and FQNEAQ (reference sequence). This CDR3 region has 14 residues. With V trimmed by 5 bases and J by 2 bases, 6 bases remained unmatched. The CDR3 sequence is CASSQWDSTYEQYF. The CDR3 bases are TGTGCCAGCAGCCAATGGGACAGTACCTACGAGCAGTACTTC. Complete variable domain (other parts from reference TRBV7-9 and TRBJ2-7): DTGVSQNPRHKITKRGQNVTFRCDPISEHNRLYWYRQTLGQGPEFLTYFQNEAQLEKSRLLSDRFSAERPKGSFSTLEIQRTEQGDSAMYLCASSQWDSTYEQYFGPGTRLTVT.

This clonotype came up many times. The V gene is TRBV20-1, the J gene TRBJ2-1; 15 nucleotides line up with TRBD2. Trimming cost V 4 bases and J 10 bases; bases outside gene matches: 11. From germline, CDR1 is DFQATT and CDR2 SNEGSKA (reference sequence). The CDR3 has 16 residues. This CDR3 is CSAIVPIGTSGREQFF. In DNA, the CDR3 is TGCAGTGCTATAGTTCCAATTGGGACTAGCGGGAGGGAGCAGTTCTTC.